The 21 T cell receptor beta chains below were found in one sample sequenced in a study of regulatory T cells in long-lasting Graves disease. Time point in this sample: newly diagnosed GD, antithyroid drugs for less than 3 months. RNA isolated from PBMCs was used to make the TCR library. To make TCR beta libraries, researchers used iRepertoire HTBI primers and Arm-PCR of CDR3 regions. TCRdb re-called the multiplex PCR reads through MiXCR, storing one row per CDR3 protein. The sample holds some 340,000 distinct CDR3 sequences; about 10% are singletons and the top ten take approximately 17%. This sample was shared with a second study, whose subject was T cells in Graves' hyperthyroidism and ophthalmopathy.

This material consisted of peripheral blood mononuclear cells (PBMCs), taken at new diagnosis, from a patient treated with antithyroid drugs. These receptors all stem from a woman younger than 30 with Graves disease.

There are many counts of this clonotype. The chain recombines TRBV18 with TRBJ2-7; TRBD2 is a possible D gene (6 bases). V lost 0 bases to trimming and J lost 7 bases, with 10 bases between them. The CDR3 length is 13 residues. The V gene's germline CDR1 is KGHSH and CDR2 LQKENI. The CDR3 DNA sequence: TGTGCCAGCTCACCACCGGGAGGCGTGGAGCAGTACTTC. Translation: CASSPPGGVEQYF.

This clonotype was counted a few times. V is TRBV13 and J is TRBJ1-6; a weak D match, TRBD1 (6 bases). The V end lost 7 bases, the J end lost 7 bases, and 8 bases lay between the germline ends. The CDR3 spans 12 residues. Germline V gives CDR1 PRHDT, CDR2 FYEKMQ (reference sequence). CDR3 region: CASTGENSPLHF. The CDR3 DNA reads as TGTGCCAGCACAGGGGAGAATTCACCCCTCCACTTT.

The table lists this clonotype with many counts. The chain combines TRBV18 with TRBJ2-3; 9 positions match TRBD2. Germline V lookup: CDR1 KGHSH, CDR2 LQKENI. V gave up 2 bases and J gave up 4 bases; unmatched junction bases: 7. CDR3 length: 16 amino acids. The CDR3 is CASSPDLREGSDTQYF. The CDR3 region has the DNA TGTGCCAGCTCACCAGATCTGCGGGAGGGTTCAGATACGCAGTATTTT. The variable domain in full, completed from reference TRBV18 and TRBJ2-3, reads NAGVMQNPRHLVRRRGQEARLRCSPMKGHSHVYWYRQLPEEGLKFMVYLQKENIIDESGMPKERFSAEFPKEGPSILRIQQVVRGDSAAYFCASSPDLREGSDTQYFGPGTRLTVL.

Concerning this clonotype: It is likely a read error: a sequence one base away is far more abundant. CDR3 region: CASSFGIIDTGELFF. CDR3 nucleotide sequence: TGTGCCAGCAGTTTTGGAATTATCGACACCGGGGAGCTGTTTTTT. The J gene is TRBJ2-2, the V gene TRBV6-9, with D uncertain. The CDR3 is made up of 15 amino acids. Trimming removed 4 bases at V and 3 bases at J, with 12 bases between. Germline V gives CDR1 MNHGY, CDR2 SVAAGI.

This clonotype has a count of ten or more. The chain links TRBV20-1 to TRBJ1-5; a possible D gene is TRBD1 (6 bases). Germline V CDR1 and CDR2: DFQATT, SNEGSKA (reference sequence). The CDR3 totals 14 residues. V dropped 3 bases and J dropped 3 bases, with 12 bases sitting between them. The CDR3 region has the DNA TGCAGTGCTAGTGAGGACAGTAACAATCAGCCCCAGCATTTT. Amino acids: CSASEDSNNQPQHF.

In its sample, this clonotype was seen many times. The V and J genes are TRBV7-8 and TRBJ2-2; no firm D call. Looked up from germline, CDR1 is SGHVS and CDR2 is FQNEAQ. The ends were cut back, 1 base at V and 0 bases at J, with 9 bases in the middle. The CDR3 totals 16 residues. The CDR3, as DNA: TGTGCCAGCAGCTTAGTTGTACAACCGAACACCGGGGAGCTGTTTTTT. Translation: CASSLVVQPNTGELFF.

The DNA for the CDR3 is TGTGCCAGCACCTCCAGGGATCTCGCAACTAATGAAAAACTGTTTTTT. This sequence encodes CASTSRDLATNEKLFF. The rearrangement links TRBV2 to TRBJ1-4, with D possibly being TRBD1 (5 bases). The germline V gene has CDR1 SNHLY and CDR2 FYNNEI. This CDR3 has 16 amino acids. Trimming removed 7 bases from V and 0 bases from J, with 15 bases in between.

At least ten counts were recorded for this clonotype. V and J are TRBV7-3 and TRBJ2-3; D not certain. Trimming pared 2 bases from V and 5 bases from J, leaving 11 bases between. The CDR3 contains 14 residues. CDR1 and CDR2 from the germline V gene are SGHTA and FQGTGA. CDR3 in DNA: TGTGCCAGCAGCTTACAGCAGAGTGGAGATACGCAGTATTTT. This codes for CASSLQQSGDTQYF.

In this sample, this clonotype turned up many times. The CDR3 spells CASSLAETGFYEQYV. In DNA, the CDR3 is TGTGCCAGCAGCTTGGCCGAGACAGGATTCTACGAGCAGTACGTC. This chain joins TRBV7-3 and TRBJ2-7; TRBD1 might be the D (6 bases). Germline V lookup: CDR1 SGHTA, CDR2 FQGTGA. This CDR3 comprises 15 residues. V lost 3 bases and J 3 bases, leaving 15 bases between the germline ends.

This clonotype was detected many times. The chain carries TRBV11-1 and TRBJ2-1; TRBD1 aligns across 9 bases. This CDR3 is 16 amino acids long. V was pared by 1 base and J by 7 bases, with 8 bases of the junction left unmatched. The germline V gene has CDR1 SGHAT and CDR2 FQDESV (reference sequence). The CDR3 spells CASSLVGGTGLNEQFF. Here the CDR3 DNA reads TGTGCCAGCAGCTTAGTTGGGGGGACAGGGTTAAATGAGCAGTTCTTC.

This clonotype was counted many times. The genes are TRBV20-1 and TRBJ2-5; D not resolved. CDR3 length: 11 residues. Trimming removed 4 bases from V and 1 base from J, with 4 bases in between. Per the germline V gene, CDR1 is DFQATT and CDR2 is SNEGSKA (reference sequence). CDR3 sequence reads: CSANLQETQYF. CDR3 coding DNA: TGCAGTGCTAACCTCCAAGAGACCCAGTACTTC.

This clonotype was recorded at least ten times. The chain recombines TRBV2 with TRBJ2-3; TRBD2 aligns across 16 bases. The CDR3 loop spans 17 amino acids. Losses at the gene ends were 4 bases for V and 6 bases for J; bases not matched to a gene: 7. Germline V gives CDR1 SNHLY, CDR2 FYNNEI. CDR3 coding DNA: TGTGCCAGCAGTGCCGGGACTAGCGGGAGGGCGGGTGATACGCAGTATTTT. It yields the protein CASSAGTSGRAGDTQYF.

This clonotype was picked up many times. The J gene is TRBJ2-7, the V gene TRBV6-2 or TRBV6-3, with a weak D call TRBD2 (5 bases). The length of the CDR3 is 17 residues. Trimming cost V 7 bases and J 0 bases, with 22 bases left between them. Germline CDR1 reads MNHEY; CDR2 reads SVGEGT. The CDR3 sequence: CASKLGFYQRDSYEQYF. In nucleotides, the CDR3 is TGTGCCAGCAAACTCGGGTTCTATCAACGGGACTCCTACGAGCAGTACTTC.

This clonotype occurred many times. V gene TRBV7-2 combines with J gene TRBJ1-1; D remains unclear. Germline V gives CDR1 SGHTA, CDR2 FQGNSA. The CDR3 runs to 14 residues. V shed 3 bases and J shed 5 bases, with 13 bases lying between them. CDR3 nucleotide sequence: TGTGCCAGCAGCTTTATGGTCGGGTGGACTGAAGCTTTCTTT. Amino acid sequence: CASSFMVGWTEAFF.

In its sample, this clonotype was seen many times. The chain carries TRBV11-2 and TRBJ2-5; D remains ambiguous. V lost 5 bases and J lost 1, with 5 bases in between. Germline V gene sequence: CDR1 SGHAT, CDR2 FQNNGV. There are 12 residues in the CDR3. The CDR3 is CASSRLQETQYF. CDR3 nucleotides: TGTGCCAGCAGCCGACTCCAAGAGACCCAGTACTTC.

This clonotype was counted a few times. The chain has TRBV4-1 and TRBJ2-3; 8 nucleotides agree with TRBD2. Germline CDR1 reads MGHRA; CDR2 reads YSYEKL. Trimming removed 3 bases from V and 2 bases from J; junction bases left unmatched: 4. The CDR3 is 15 amino acids. As DNA, the CDR3 is TGCGCCAGCAGCCACATACTAGCGGCCACAGATACGCAGTATTTT. Encoded protein: CASSHILAATDTQYF.

This clonotype was observed many times. The genes are TRBV6-1 and TRBJ2-5, with a tentative D call TRBD1 (5 bases). V was clipped by 6 bases and J by 5 bases, with 22 bases between them. CDR3 size: 16 residues. Germline CDR1 and CDR2: MNHNS and SASEGT. The CDR3, as DNA: TGTGCCAGCAGGAGCGCAGGGTTAGGCCTTCTGGAGACCCAGTACTTC. Protein product: CASRSAGLGLLETQYF.

This clonotype appeared a few times. The J gene is TRBJ1-3, the V gene TRBV4-3; D not certain. V was pared by 0 bases and J by 1 base, with 10 bases between. The CDR3 has 16 amino acids. The germline V gene encodes CDR1 LGHNA and CDR2 YSLEER. CDR3 residues: CASSQDLNDSGNTIYF. The CDR3 region has the DNA TGCGCCAGCAGCCAAGATCTCAACGATTCTGGAAACACCATATATTTT.

This clonotype was counted a few times. The chain couples TRBV20-1 to TRBJ1-3; D not certain. The CDR3 length is 15 residues. Trimming took off 0 bases at V and 0 bases at J, with 9 bases between the two ends. Germline CDR1 and CDR2: DFQATT and SNEGSKA (reference sequence). For the CDR3, the DNA is TGCAGTGCTAGAGAGGGGATACCCTCTGGAAACACCATATATTTT. It is translated as CSAREGIPSGNTIYF.

This clonotype was counted at least ten times. The V gene is TRBV7-9, the J gene TRBJ2-3, with 9 bases lining up with TRBD2. The V segment lost 6 bases and the J segment 0 bases; nucleotides outside the gene matches: 7. Germline CDR1 is SEHNR and CDR2 is FQNEAQ (reference sequence). This CDR3 contains 16 residues. CDR3 loop: CASRPSGGPSTDTQYF. CDR3 sequence (DNA): TGTGCCAGCAGACCGAGCGGGGGGCCTAGCACAGATACGCAGTATTTT.

This clonotype showed up many times. This chain links TRBV6-2 or TRBV6-3 with TRBJ2-1, with a weak D call TRBD1 (7 bases). The germline CDR1 and CDR2 sequences are MNHEY and SVGEGT. The CDR3 consists of 13 residues. V dropped 6 bases and J dropped 8 bases, with 14 bases sitting between them. The CDR3 bases are TGTGCCAGCAGACATATCAGGGGGGATGAGCAGTTCTTC. Translating gives CASRHIRGDEQFF.